This TCR beta chain was profiled in a study of blood T cell repertoires in COVID-19. Sequencing used immunoSEQ multiplex PCR; TCRdb keeps in-frame clones, though not all of them. In the table there are 250,000 to 400,000 clones, around 90% of which are singletons. V gave up 5 bases and J gave up 0 bases; unmatched junction bases: 8. The CDR3 runs to 17 residues. The germline CDR1 and CDR2 sequences are SGHNT and YENEEA. The genes are TRBV11-3 and TRBJ2-2, with TRBD1 matching over 8 bases. Specimen: PBMCs or T cells enriched from blood (not recorded which). This clonotype originated in a man aged 60-69 years who had recovered from COVID-19. The CDR3 loop reads CASSTGTGSPNTGELFF. The DNA for the CDR3 is TGTGCCAGCAGCACCGGGACAGGCAGTCCGAACACCGGGGAGCTGTTTTTT.